This TCR beta chain originates from a study of blood T cells in healthy people across ages. This CDR3 is 16 amino acids long. Germline values: CDR1 DFQATT, CDR2 SNEGSKA (reference sequence). V lost 1 base to trimming and J lost 4 bases; unmatched junction nucleotides: 10. This clonotype was counted between two and nine times. The authors ran a second PCR of 7 to 11 cycles using a sample-barcoded 5' primer and a J-beta primer mix. From the 5' RACE reads, TCRdb called clonotypes with MiXCR, one entry per CDR3 protein. The sample lists 450,000 to 700,000 distinct CDR3 sequences, 25% to 30% seen once, with roughly 20% in the top ten.

The origin of this receptor is a woman aged 70-85 years in good health. This chain uses TRBV20-1 with TRBJ2-5, with TRBD2 matching over 9 bases. The sample was blood. CDR3 bases: TGCAGTGCTAGAGTTAGCGGGGGCCCGGAGGGAGAGACCCAGTACTTC. Encoded protein: CSARVSGGPEGETQYF.